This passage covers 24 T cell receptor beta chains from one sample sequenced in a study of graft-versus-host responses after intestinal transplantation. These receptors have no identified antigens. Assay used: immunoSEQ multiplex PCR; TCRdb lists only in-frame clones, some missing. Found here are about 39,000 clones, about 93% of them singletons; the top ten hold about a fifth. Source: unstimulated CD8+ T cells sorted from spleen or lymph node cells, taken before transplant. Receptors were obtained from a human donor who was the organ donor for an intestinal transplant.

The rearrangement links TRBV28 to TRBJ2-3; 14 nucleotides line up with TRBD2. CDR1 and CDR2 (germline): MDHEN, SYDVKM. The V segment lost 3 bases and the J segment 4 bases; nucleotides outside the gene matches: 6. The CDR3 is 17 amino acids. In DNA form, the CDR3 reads TGTGCCAGCAGTTTCGCGGGACTAGCGGGAGTCGCAGATACGCAGTATTTT. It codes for CASSFAGLAGVADTQYF.

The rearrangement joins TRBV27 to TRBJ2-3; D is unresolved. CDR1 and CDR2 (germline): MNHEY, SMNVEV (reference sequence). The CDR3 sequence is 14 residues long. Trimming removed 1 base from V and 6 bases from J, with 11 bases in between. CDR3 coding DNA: TGTGCCAGCAGTTTATGGACCGACTCCGATACGCAGTATTTT. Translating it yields CASSLWTDSDTQYF.

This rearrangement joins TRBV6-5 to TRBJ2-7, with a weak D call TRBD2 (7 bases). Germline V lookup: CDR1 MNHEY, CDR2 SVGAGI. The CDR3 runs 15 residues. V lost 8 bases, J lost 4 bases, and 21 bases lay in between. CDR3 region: CASVRGRQTGYEQYF. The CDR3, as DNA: TGTGCCAGCGTGCGGGGGCGGCAAACGGGGTACGAGCAGTACTTC.

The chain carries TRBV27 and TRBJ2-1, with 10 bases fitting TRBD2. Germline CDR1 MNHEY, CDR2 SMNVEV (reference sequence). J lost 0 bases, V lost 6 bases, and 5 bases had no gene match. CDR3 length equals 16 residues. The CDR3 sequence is CASSQTSGNSYNEQFF. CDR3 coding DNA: TGTGCCAGCAGCCAAACTAGCGGGAACTCCTACAATGAGCAGTTCTTC.

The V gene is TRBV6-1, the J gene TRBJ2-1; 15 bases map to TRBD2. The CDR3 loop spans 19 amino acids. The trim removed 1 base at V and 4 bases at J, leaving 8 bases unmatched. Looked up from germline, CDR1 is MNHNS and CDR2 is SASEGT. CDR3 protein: CASSEVGLAGGPVYNEQFF. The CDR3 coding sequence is TGTGCCAGCAGTGAAGTTGGACTAGCGGGAGGGCCTGTTTACAATGAGCAGTTCTTC.

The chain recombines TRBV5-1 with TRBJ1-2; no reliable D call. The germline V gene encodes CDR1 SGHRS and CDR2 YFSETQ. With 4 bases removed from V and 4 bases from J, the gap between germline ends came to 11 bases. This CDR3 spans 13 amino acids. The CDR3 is CASSRVAGYGYTF. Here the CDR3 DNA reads TGCGCCAGCAGCCGAGTCGCGGGCTATGGCTACACCTTC.

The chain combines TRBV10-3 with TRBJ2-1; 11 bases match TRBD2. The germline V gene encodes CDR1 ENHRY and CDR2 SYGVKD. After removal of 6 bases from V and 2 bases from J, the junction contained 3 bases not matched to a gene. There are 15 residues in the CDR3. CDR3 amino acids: CAIRSSGGTYNEQFF. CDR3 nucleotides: TGTGCCATCAGATCTAGCGGGGGGACCTACAATGAGCAGTTCTTC.

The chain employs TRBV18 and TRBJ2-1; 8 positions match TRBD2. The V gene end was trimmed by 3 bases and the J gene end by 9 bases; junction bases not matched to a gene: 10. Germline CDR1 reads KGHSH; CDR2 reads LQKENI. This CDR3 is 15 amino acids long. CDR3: CASSPAEREIVEQFF. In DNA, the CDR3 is TGTGCCAGCTCACCCGCTGAGCGGGAGATTGTTGAGCAGTTCTTC.

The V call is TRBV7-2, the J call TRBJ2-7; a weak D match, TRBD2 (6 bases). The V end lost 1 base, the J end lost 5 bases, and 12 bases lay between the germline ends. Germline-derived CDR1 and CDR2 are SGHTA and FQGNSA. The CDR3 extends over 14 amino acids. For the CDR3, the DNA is TGTGCCAGCAGCTTAGATCCCGGGACTCACGAGCAGTACTTC. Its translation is CASSLDPGTHEQYF.

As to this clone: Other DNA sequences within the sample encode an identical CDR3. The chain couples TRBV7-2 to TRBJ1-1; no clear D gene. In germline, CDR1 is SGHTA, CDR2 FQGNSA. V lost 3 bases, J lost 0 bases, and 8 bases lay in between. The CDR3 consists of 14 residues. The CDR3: CASSFWLMNTEAFF. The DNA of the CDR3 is TGTGCCAGCAGCTTTTGGCTGATGAACACTGAAGCTTTCTTT.

As DNA, the CDR3 is TGTGCCAGCAGTTTAGGAGCAACCTACGAGCAGTACTTC. This gives the protein CASSLGATYEQYF. The chain combines TRBV27 with TRBJ2-7; D ambiguous. Germline CDR1 is MNHEY and CDR2 is SMNVEV (reference sequence). The CDR3 consists of 13 residues. Trimming left V 2 bases short and J 2 bases short, with 7 bases between.

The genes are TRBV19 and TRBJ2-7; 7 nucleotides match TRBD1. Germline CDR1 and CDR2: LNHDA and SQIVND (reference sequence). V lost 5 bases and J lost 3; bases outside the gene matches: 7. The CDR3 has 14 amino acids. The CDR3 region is CASSPDRVGYEQYF. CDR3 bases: TGTGCCAGTAGTCCCGACAGGGTCGGCTACGAGCAGTACTTC.

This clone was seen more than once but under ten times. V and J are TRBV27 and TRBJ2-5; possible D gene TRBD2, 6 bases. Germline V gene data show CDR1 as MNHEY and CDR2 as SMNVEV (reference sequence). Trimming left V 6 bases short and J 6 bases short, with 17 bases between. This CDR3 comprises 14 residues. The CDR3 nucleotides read TGTGCCAGCAGCCTGGGTGGCGGGGCGAAGACCCAGTACTTC. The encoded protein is CASSLGGGAKTQYF.

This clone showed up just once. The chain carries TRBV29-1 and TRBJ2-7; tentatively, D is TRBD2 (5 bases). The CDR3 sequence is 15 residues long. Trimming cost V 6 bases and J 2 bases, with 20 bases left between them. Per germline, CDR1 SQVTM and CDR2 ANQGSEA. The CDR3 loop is CSVGPGYDGPYEQYF. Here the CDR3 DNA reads TGCAGCGTCGGACCGGGGTATGACGGGCCCTACGAGCAGTACTTC.

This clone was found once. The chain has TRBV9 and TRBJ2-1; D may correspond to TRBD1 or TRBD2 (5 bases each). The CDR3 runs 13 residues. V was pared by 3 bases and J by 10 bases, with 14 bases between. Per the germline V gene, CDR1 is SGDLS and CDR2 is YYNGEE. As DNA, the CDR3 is TGTGCCAGCAGCGGGGGACCGAGCTGGGAGCAGTTCTTC. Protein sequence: CASSGGPSWEQFF.

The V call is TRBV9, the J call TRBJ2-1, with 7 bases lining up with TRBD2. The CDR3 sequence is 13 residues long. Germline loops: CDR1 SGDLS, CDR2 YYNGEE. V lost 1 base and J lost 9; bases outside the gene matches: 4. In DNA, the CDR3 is TGTGCCAGCAGCGTATGGGGAGGGAGTGAGCAGTTCTTC. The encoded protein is CASSVWGGSEQFF.

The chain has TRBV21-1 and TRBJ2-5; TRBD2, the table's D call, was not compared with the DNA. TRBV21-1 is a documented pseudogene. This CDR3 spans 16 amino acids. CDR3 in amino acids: CASSYPLAGDQETQYF. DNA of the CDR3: TGTGCCAGCTCCTACCCCCTAGCGGGAGACCAAGAGACCCAGTACTTC.

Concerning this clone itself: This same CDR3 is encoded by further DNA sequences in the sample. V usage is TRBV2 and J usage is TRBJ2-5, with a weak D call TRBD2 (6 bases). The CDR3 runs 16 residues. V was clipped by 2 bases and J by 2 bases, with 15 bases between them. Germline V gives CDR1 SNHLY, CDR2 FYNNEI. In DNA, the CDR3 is TGTGCCAGCAGTGAATGGAGGGCAGGAGGGCAAGAGACCCAGTACTTC. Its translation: CASSEWRAGGQETQYF.

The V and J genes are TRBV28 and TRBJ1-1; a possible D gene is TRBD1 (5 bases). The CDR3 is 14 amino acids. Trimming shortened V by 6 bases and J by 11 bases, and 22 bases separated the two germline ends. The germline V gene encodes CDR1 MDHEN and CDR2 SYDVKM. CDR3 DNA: TGTGCCAGCAGCCCAGTGGGGGGGGGAGGCGAGGCTTTCTTT. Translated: CASSPVGGGGEAFF.

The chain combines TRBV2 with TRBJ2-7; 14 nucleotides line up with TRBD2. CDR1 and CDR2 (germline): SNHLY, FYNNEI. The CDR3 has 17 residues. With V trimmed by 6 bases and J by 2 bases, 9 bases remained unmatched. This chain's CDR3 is CASSGTSGSLTTYEQYF. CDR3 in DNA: TGTGCCAGCAGCGGGACTAGCGGGAGCCTGACGACCTACGAGCAGTACTTC.

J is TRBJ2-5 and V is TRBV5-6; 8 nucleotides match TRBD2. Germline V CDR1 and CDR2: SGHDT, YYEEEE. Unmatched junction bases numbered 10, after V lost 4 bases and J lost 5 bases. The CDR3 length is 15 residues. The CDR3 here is CASSPNQREYETQYF. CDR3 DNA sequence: TGTGCCAGCAGCCCAAACCAGCGGGAGTATGAGACCCAGTACTTC.

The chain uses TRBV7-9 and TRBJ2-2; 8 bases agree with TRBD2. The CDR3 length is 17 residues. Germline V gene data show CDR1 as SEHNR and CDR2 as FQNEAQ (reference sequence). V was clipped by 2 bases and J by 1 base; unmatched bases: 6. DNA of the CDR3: TGTGCCAGCAGCTTACCTGAGCGGGAGTTGAACACCGGGGAGCTGTTTTTT. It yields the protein CASSLPERELNTGELFF.

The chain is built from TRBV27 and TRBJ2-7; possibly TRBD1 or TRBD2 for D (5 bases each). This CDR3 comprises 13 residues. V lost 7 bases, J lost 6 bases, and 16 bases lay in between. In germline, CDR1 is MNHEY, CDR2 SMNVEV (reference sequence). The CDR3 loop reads CASTGGLGAEQYF. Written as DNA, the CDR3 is TGTGCCAGCACTGGGGGTTTAGGGGCCGAGCAGTACTTC.

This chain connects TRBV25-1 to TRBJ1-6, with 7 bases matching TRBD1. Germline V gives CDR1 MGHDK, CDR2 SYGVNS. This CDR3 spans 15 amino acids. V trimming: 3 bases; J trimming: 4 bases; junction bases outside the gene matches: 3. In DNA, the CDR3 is TGTGCCAGCAGTGAGGCAGGGGGGTATAATTCACCCCTCCACTTT. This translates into CASSEAGGYNSPLHF.